This is a list of T cell receptor beta chains from one sample in a study of shared clonotypes between healthy human individuals. TCRdb's table, derived via immunoSEQ multiplex PCR, lists solely in-frame clones and lacks some. This table holds 2 million to 2.5 million clones, 85% to 95% found once. Sequenced input: naive CD4+ T cells from PBMCs. The receptors originated from a man aged 18 to 29 in good health. Some clones in this sample may be carry-over from other donors' samples. The CDR3 runs from the conserved cysteine through the conserved F or W. A D gene is named only where the DNA matches it firmly. For some rows the clone size is stated as once, few or many, or as a class when expanded; others skip it.

V	J	size	D	CDR3	DNA
TRBV20-1	TRBJ1-3	once	.	CSAVGNTIYF	TGCAGTGCGGTTGGAAACACCATATATTTT
TRBV11-1	TRBJ2-3	.	TRBD2	CASASGSFTDTQYF	TGTGCCAGCGCGAGCGGGAGTTTCACAGATACGCAGTATTTT
TRBV5-6	TRBJ2-1	.	.	CASSLQGIGEQFF	TGTGCCAGCAGCCTACAGGGTATCGGTGAGCAGTTCTTC
TRBV10-3	TRBJ2-1	.	TRBD2	CAIMVAGGPNEQFF	TGTGCCATCATGGTGGCGGGAGGCCCCAATGAGCAGTTCTTC
TRBV11-2	TRBJ1-4	.	.	CASSLDRAGRGNEKLFF	TGTGCCAGCAGCTTAGATCGTGCGGGACGGGGGAATGAAAAACTGTTTTTT
TRBV6-1	TRBJ2-3	.	.	CASRLPLGGTDTQYF	TGTGCCAGCAGATTGCCGCTGGGGGGCACAGATACGCAGTATTTT
TRBV5-1	TRBJ2-1	.	TRBD2	CASSLASGTNNEQFF	TGCGCCAGCAGCTTGGCTAGCGGGACCAACAATGAGCAGTTCTTC
TRBV4-1	TRBJ2-2	.	.	CASSQAYGTGELFF	TGCGCCAGCAGCCAAGCATATGGAACCGGGGAGCTGTTTTTT
TRBV5-1	TRBJ2-1	.	TRBD1	CASSPWTGDGNEQFF	TGCGCCAGCAGCCCATGGACAGGGGACGGTAATGAGCAGTTCTTC
TRBV7-3	TRBJ2-2	.	TRBD1	CASSPIRQGSTGELFF	TGTGCCAGCAGCCCGATTAGACAGGGGAGCACCGGGGAGCTGTTTTTT
TRBV7-6	TRBJ1-1	.	TRBD1	CASSLVPGGTTEAFF	TGTGCCAGCAGCTTAGTGCCAGGGGGAACCACTGAAGCTTTCTTT
TRBV28	TRBJ2-7	once	.	CASSLIGYEQYF	TGTGCCAGCAGTTTAATTGGCTACGAGCAGTACTTC
TRBV6-5	TRBJ2-1	.	.	CASSYALASYNEQFF	TGTGCCAGCAGTTACGCGCTAGCGAGCTACAATGAGCAGTTCTTC
TRBV2	TRBJ2-1	.	.	CASSDRGGDEQFF	TGTGCCAGCAGTGACAGAGGGGGAGATGAGCAGTTCTTC
TRBV5-5	TRBJ1-3	.	TRBD1	CASSRTGGGENTIYF	TGTGCCAGCAGCAGGACAGGGGGCGGGGAAAACACCATATATTTT
TRBV5-1	TRBJ2-7	.	.	CASSLATDSYEQYF	TGCGCCAGCAGCTTGGCGACGGACTCCTACGAGCAGTACTTC
TRBV5-1	TRBJ1-2	.	.	CASSLEARGNGYTF	TGCGCCAGCAGCTTGGAGGCCAGGGGAAATGGCTACACCTTC
TRBV7-2	TRBJ1-1	few	.	CASSFKGGSNTEAFF	TGTGCCAGCAGCTTCAAGGGGGGATCGAACACTGAAGCTTTCTTT
TRBV27	TRBJ1-4	.	.	CATGAHATNEKLFF	TGTGCCACCGGCGCGCACGCAACTAATGAAAAACTGTTTTTT
TRBV10-3	TRBJ1-5	.	.	CAISESTVSPQHF	TGTGCCATCAGTGAGTCGACGGTGAGCCCCCAGCATTTT
TRBV2	TRBJ1-1	.	.	CASRTAMNTEAFF	TGTGCCAGCAGGACAGCGATGAACACTGAAGCTTTCTTT